This TCR beta chain was sequenced for a study of blood T cell repertoires in COVID-19 (dated by TCRdb to about 2020). Regarding the complete study: Samples covering the acute and convalescent phases of COVID-19 were provided by collaborators in the United States, Italy and Spain. The sample metadata nearly always contained a de-identified subject ID, COVID-19 status, age in years and sex. A freely available public database, intended as a resource for researchers studying the immune response to SARS-CoV-2, is where the repertoires were released. Subjects who had been exposed to COVID-19, were actively infected with it, or had recovered from it provided the deeply sampled blood TCRbeta repertoires that made up the dataset. The samples were drawn from two sources: the first 160 participants of the ongoing ImmuneRACE study, and 1,254 subjects contributed by 6 global collaborators. Where available, HLA class I and class II types were taken from metadata supplied by the sample provider and were not determined by assay-based typing. The material from the prospective study consisted of cDNA or gDNA derived from T cells, B-cell-depleted T cells, or PBMCs.

In its sample, this clone was seen a few times. Its target antigen remains unknown. There are no base qualities to consult, and no much larger clone falls within one base. CDR1 is given as MGHRA and CDR2 as YSYEKL, both from the germline V gene. The CDR3 holds 16 amino acids from the cysteine to the phenylalanine. The sequence is cut down to CDR3 DNA, 48 bases in frame from base 1. Relative to germline, V is missing 0 bases and J is missing 3 bases, with 5 bases of the junction outside any gene match. TCRbeta CDR3 regions were amplified from genomic DNA using the immunoSEQ Assay, a bias-controlled multiplex PCR. The source study handled its data this way. Within the assay, amplification of reference gene primers was used to estimate how many nucleated cells each sample contained. Sequence reads were collapsed and filtered to measure the absolute abundance of every unique TCRbeta CDR3 rearrangement. For each sample, productive Simpson clonality was calculated as the square root of Simpson's diversity index across productive rearrangements. TCRdb took this table from immuneACCESS and kept in-frame rearrangements with V and J called. Such tables lack part of the clones; where checked against another copy, unresolved V genes explain under half of the gap, and the rest is unexplained. V, J and clone size derive from that table, while D and trimming were established from the DNA sequence. In this sample the table shows hundreds of thousands of clones, around 84% of which occur a single time. The biggest ten clones account for about 4% of the sample.

Enrolling through a virtual design, the prospective study's participants ranged in age from roughly 18 to 90 years and lived across 20 to 25 United States geographic areas. Cohort assignment in the prospective study relied on participant-reported clinical history from a screening survey and a study questionnaire. Each participant in the prospective study had whole blood, serum and a nasopharyngeal or oropharyngeal swab collected by mobile phlebotomists. Prospective study participants could optionally give additional blood draws and questionnaires over an approximately 2-month period. Prospective study blood samples were shipped either frozen or at room temperature before DNA extraction. Findings and caveats that apply to the study as a whole: How much clinical and demographic metadata was included differed by source and by participant, and the metadata was provided uncurated.

In this chain, TRBV4-1 is recombined with TRBJ1-5; 7 central nucleotides agree with TRBD1. The source of this sequence is a man aged 25 to 40 with acute COVID-19. Sample: PBMCs or T cells enriched from blood (not recorded which). The encoded CDR3 is CASSQEGTGDNQPQHF. The sequence in DNA is TGCGCCAGCAGCCAAGAAGGTACAGGGGACAATCAGCCCCAGCATTTT.